The 24 T cell receptor beta chains given below trace back to one sample, sequenced in a study of cytomegalovirus exposure and HLA in healthy donors. 13 Jbeta primers and 60 Vbeta primers were used for the PCR. Only in-frame clones appear in the TCRdb table, and some are missing; sequencing was by immunoSEQ multiplex PCR. This table has around 150,000 clones, around four fifths appearing once. Sequenced sample: PBMCs. The receptors here all came from a boy aged 2-15 years in good health and CMV-seronegative.

The genes are TRBV27 and TRBJ2-7; 9 bases line up with TRBD2. In germline, CDR1 is MNHEY, CDR2 SMNVEV (reference sequence). The length of the CDR3 is 15 residues. Unmatched junction bases numbered 8, after V lost 6 bases and J lost 2 bases. The DNA for the CDR3 is TGTGCCAGCAGATTTATAGCGGGAGTAACCTACGAGCAGTACTTC. As protein: CASRFIAGVTYEQYF.

The chain combines TRBV14 with TRBJ2-5; 8 nucleotides match TRBD2. Germline CDR1 is SGHDN and CDR2 is FVKESK. Unmatched junction bases numbered 5, after V lost 4 bases and J lost 4 bases. This CDR3 has 14 residues. For the CDR3, the DNA is TGTGCCAGCAGCCTCGGACTAGCTACAGAGACCCAGTACTTC. Its translation is CASSLGLATETQYF.

This clone was counted once. The chain uses TRBV7-2 and TRBJ2-1, with D possibly matching TRBD2 (6 bases). The V end lost 5 bases, the J end lost 3 bases, and 14 bases lay between the germline ends. The length of the CDR3 is 15 residues. Germline V gene lookup returns CDR1 SGHTA and CDR2 FQGNSA. The CDR3 DNA is TGTGCCAGCAGCCGTCGGGAGCAGGGCTACAATGAGCAGTTCTTC. It codes for CASSRREQGYNEQFF.

This clone was seen only a few times. The chain recombines TRBV6-1 with TRBJ2-3, with 11 positions matching TRBD2. After removal of 7 bases from V and 2 bases from J, the junction contained 2 bases not matched to a gene. The CDR3 totals 14 residues. Germline assignment: CDR1 MNHNS and CDR2 SASEGT. This CDR3 reads CASTSGGPTDTQYF. In nucleotides, the CDR3 is TGTGCCAGCACTAGCGGGGGGCCCACAGATACGCAGTATTTT.

In nucleotides, the CDR3 is TGTGCCAGCAGTGAATCTGATCAGCCCCAGCATTTT. As protein: CASSESDQPQHF. The V gene is TRBV6-1, the J gene TRBJ1-5; no reliable D call. Deletions cut 2 bases from V and 5 bases from J, with 4 bases between. The CDR3 is 12 residues long. The germline CDR1 and CDR2 sequences are MNHNS and SASEGT.

This rearrangement joins TRBV4-2 to TRBJ2-5, with TRBD2 matching over 13 bases. V gave up 0 bases and J gave up 5 bases; unmatched junction bases: 9. The CDR3 loop spans 18 amino acids. Germline V gene sequence: CDR1 LGHNA, CDR2 YNFKEQ. The CDR3 region is CASSQELAGGPVVETQYF. For the CDR3, the DNA is TGTGCCAGCAGCCAAGAACTAGCGGGGGGGCCCGTCGTGGAGACCCAGTACTTC.

The V gene is TRBV7-3, the J gene TRBJ1-1; D unresolved. The germline V gene has CDR1 SGHTA and CDR2 FQGTGA. Trimming shortened V by 3 bases and J by 3 bases, and 8 bases separated the two germline ends. This CDR3 contains 13 residues. CDR3 residues: CASSFTRDTEAFF. The CDR3, as DNA: TGTGCCAGCAGCTTTACTCGGGACACTGAAGCTTTCTTT.

J is TRBJ1-2 and V is TRBV11-2; 8 positions match TRBD1. The CDR3 is 15 residues long. Germline loops: CDR1 SGHAT, CDR2 FQNNGV. V dropped 5 bases and J dropped 4; count of bases not matched to a gene: 9. CDR3 in amino acids: CASSPRDRFGYGYTF. The CDR3 coding sequence is TGTGCCAGCAGCCCCCGGGACAGGTTTGGCTATGGCTACACCTTC.

The chain recombines TRBV7-8 with TRBJ2-7; D is ambiguous. In germline, CDR1 is SGHVS, CDR2 FQNEAQ. CDR3 length: 15 amino acids. V shed 1 base and J shed 6 bases, with 16 bases lying between them. The CDR3 sequence is CASSLDEPRFGEQYF. CDR3 bases: TGTGCCAGCAGCTTAGACGAACCCAGGTTCGGCGAGCAGTACTTC.

This chain connects TRBV5-1 to TRBJ1-2, with TRBD1 identical over 12 bases. Unmatched junction bases numbered 8, after V lost 0 bases and J lost 8 bases. CDR3 length: 16 amino acids. Per germline, CDR1 SGHRS and CDR2 YFSETQ. The CDR3 nucleotides are TGCGCCAGCAGCTTGGATGGGACAGGGGGCATAATGGGCTACACCTTC. This gives the protein CASSLDGTGGIMGYTF.

The rearrangement uses TRBV6-4 and TRBJ1-6; D is unclear. The CDR3 has 14 amino acids. Trimming left V 3 bases short and J 6 bases short, with 9 bases between. The germline CDR1 and CDR2 sequences are MRHNA and SNTAGT. CDR3: CASSEVGSNSPLHF. CDR3 bases: TGTGCCAGCAGTGAAGTAGGGAGTAATTCACCCCTCCACTTT.

This clone was seen only once. The chain combines TRBV19 with TRBJ2-2; 11 bases line up with TRBD2. Germline V lookup: CDR1 LNHDA, CDR2 SQIVND (reference sequence). The CDR3 has 17 amino acids. V lost 9 bases to trimming and J lost 5 bases; unmatched junction nucleotides: 14. CDR3 in DNA: TGTGCCAGCCTCGGACTAGCGGGCTCCGGGCCTACCGGGGAGCTGTTTTTT. Its translation is CASLGLAGSGPTGELFF.

This chain joins TRBV6-6 and TRBJ1-5; possibly TRBD1 for D (5 bases). Germline assignment: CDR1 MNHNY and CDR2 SVGAGI (reference sequence). V shed 5 bases and J shed 2 bases, with 10 bases lying between them. The CDR3 sequence is 14 residues long. The DNA of the CDR3 is TGTGCCAGCAGTCCAGGGTGGGGCAATCAGCCCCAGCATTTT. This translates into CASSPGWGNQPQHF.

The chain carries TRBV5-1 and TRBJ2-1, with TRBD2 matching over 10 bases. This CDR3 region has 15 residues. Germline CDR1 reads SGHRS; CDR2 reads YFSETQ. V dropped 3 bases and J dropped 7; count of bases not matched to a gene: 7. The CDR3 bases are TGCGCCAGCAGCTCAACTAGCGGGAAGTCGAATGAGCAGTTCTTC. Translation gives CASSSTSGKSNEQFF.

This rearrangement joins TRBV5-4 to TRBJ2-3; the match to TRBD1 covers 7 bases. The germline gives CDR1 SGHNT, CDR2 YYREEE (reference sequence). Losses at the gene ends were 2 bases for V and 2 bases for J; bases not matched to a gene: 2. CDR3 size: 14 residues. CDR3 DNA sequence: TGTGCCAGCAGCTTCGGACAGGTCACAGATACGCAGTATTTT. This sequence encodes CASSFGQVTDTQYF.

CDR3 sequence: CASSGDSSYQPQHF. CDR3 bases: TGTGCCAGTAGTGGGGACAGCTCCTATCAGCCCCAGCATTTT. The chain has TRBV19 and TRBJ1-5, with TRBD1 identical over 7 bases. Per germline, CDR1 LNHDA and CDR2 SQIVND (reference sequence). V shed 5 bases and J 5 bases; nucleotides not matched to a gene: 6. The CDR3 consists of 14 residues.

Turning to this clone: One end of the junction does not line up with germline, which may come from a read error. Within the sample, other DNA sequences also encode this same CDR3. The chain has TRBV12-5 and TRBJ1-2; no firm D call. CDR3 length: 14 amino acids. CDR1 and CDR2 from the germline V gene are LGHNT and FRNRAP. Here the CDR3 reads CASGPDLASYGYTF. CDR3 DNA: TGTGCCAGTGGTCCCGACCTAGCGTCCTATGGCTACACCTTC.

This rearrangement joins TRBV30 to TRBJ2-3; the D gene is possibly TRBD1 (5 bases). The CDR3 is 15 amino acids. The V end was cut by 7 bases, the J end by 0 bases, with 17 bases between. Germline V gives CDR1 GTSNPN, CDR2 SVGIG (reference sequence). DNA for the CDR3: TGTGCCTCAAACCCAGGGCACTCTAGCACAGATACGCAGTATTTT. Protein: CASNPGHSSTDTQYF.

This clone was picked up one time. This chain uses TRBV4-2 with TRBJ2-1, with 9 bases that match TRBD2. The length of the CDR3 is 15 residues. The germline V gene has CDR1 LGHNA and CDR2 YNFKEQ. V dropped 9 bases and J dropped 5; count of bases not matched to a gene: 11. The CDR3 loop reads CASCPRLAVNNEQFF. CDR3 sequence (DNA): TGTGCCAGTTGCCCCCGACTAGCGGTCAACAATGAGCAGTTCTTC.

V and J are TRBV5-1 and TRBJ2-1, with 11 positions matching TRBD2. CDR1 is SGHRS and CDR2 is YFSETQ in the germline V gene. The V and J ends lost 2 bases and 5 bases, in that order; junction bases with no gene match: 3. The CDR3 has 15 amino acids. CDR3 in DNA: TGCGCCAGCAGCTTTATAGCGGGGGGGAACAATGAGCAGTTCTTC. It yields the protein CASSFIAGGNNEQFF.

The chain is built from TRBV5-4 and TRBJ1-1, with D tentatively TRBD1 (6 bases). CDR1 SGHNT and CDR2 YYREEE come from the germline V gene (reference sequence). The CDR3 spans 16 residues. V was clipped by 0 bases and J by 4 bases, with 16 bases between them. CDR3 residues: CASSLGQAKSSTEAFF. DNA for the CDR3: TGTGCCAGCAGCTTGGGACAGGCCAAAAGTTCCACTGAAGCTTTCTTT.

This sequence joins TRBV11-2 and TRBJ1-1; TRBD1 matches at 10 bases. After removal of 6 bases from V and 2 bases from J, the junction contained 9 bases not matched to a gene. From germline, CDR1 is SGHAT and CDR2 FQNNGV. This CDR3 is 16 amino acids long. This CDR3 is CASREGTGAQNTEAFF. In DNA form, the CDR3 reads TGTGCCAGCAGGGAGGGGACAGGGGCGCAAAACACTGAAGCTTTCTTT. The whole variable domain, remainder taken from reference TRBV11-2 and TRBJ1-1, is EAGVAQSPRYKIIEKRQSVAFWCNPISGHATLYWYQQILGQGPKLLIQFQNNGVVDDSQLPKDRFSAERLKGVDSTLKIQPAKLEDSAVYLCASREGTGAQNTEAFFGQGTRLTVV.

The chain recombines TRBV9 with TRBJ1-1; D unresolved. V dropped 0 bases and J dropped 7 bases, with 10 bases sitting between them. The length of the CDR3 is 13 residues. Per the germline V gene, CDR1 is SGDLS and CDR2 is YYNGEE. Here the CDR3 DNA reads TGTGCCAGCAGCGTAGCTGGTACAGATGAAGCTTTCTTT. It encodes CASSVAGTDEAFF.

This clone was found once. This chain connects TRBV4-1 to TRBJ1-3; no clear D gene. V was clipped by 4 bases and J by 0 bases, with 7 bases between them. Germline values: CDR1 MGHRA, CDR2 YSYEKL. The CDR3 runs to 14 residues. The CDR3 here is CASSPYSSGNTIYF. The CDR3 DNA reads TGCGCCAGCAGCCCATACAGCTCTGGAAACACCATATATTTT.